This passage covers 12 T cell receptor beta chains from one sample sequenced in a study of cytomegalovirus exposure and HLA in healthy donors (dated by TCRdb to 2016 to 2017). Library preparation was by the immunoSEQ multiplex PCR assay. As stored in TCRdb, this immuneACCESS dataset retains in-frame rearrangements with V and J assigned. A fraction of the clones does not appear; measured against another copy, unresolved V genes explain less than half of the discrepancy, and the remainder lacks a known reason. In this sample the table shows roughly 300,000 clones, roughly 88% of which occur a single time. The ten biggest clones cover approximately 0.84% of the sample. The specimen was PBMCs. The receptors originated from a woman younger than 35 in good health and CMV-seronegative.

In its sample, this clone was seen once. This chain joins TRBV5-1 and TRBJ1-1; 9 nucleotides agree with TRBD1. This CDR3 comprises 15 residues. CDR1 and CDR2 (germline): SGHRS, YFSETQ. With 0 bases clipped from V and 5 bases from J, the junction kept 5 bases outside the gene matches. The chain's CDR3 is CASSLATGGRTEAFF. CDR3 nucleotide sequence: TGCGCCAGCAGCTTGGCCACAGGGGGCAGGACTGAAGCTTTCTTT.

The V gene is TRBV28, the J gene TRBJ2-7; maybe TRBD2 (6 bases). With 8 bases removed from V and 5 bases from J, the gap between germline ends came to 13 bases. The CDR3 loop spans 12 amino acids. Germline loops: CDR1 MDHEN, CDR2 SYDVKM. The DNA of the CDR3 is TGTGCCAGCGGGGGACTTCCCGACGAGCAGTACTTC. Its translation is CASGGLPDEQYF.

The gene calls are TRBV19 and TRBJ1-2; D is possibly TRBD1 (6 bases). Germline V gene sequence: CDR1 LNHDA, CDR2 SQIVND (reference sequence). The CDR3 consists of 18 residues. V lost 7 bases and J 4 bases, leaving 28 bases between the germline ends. The CDR3 here is CASTPSGEGRVHGYGYTF. The CDR3, as DNA: TGTGCCAGTACCCCCTCAGGGGAGGGCAGGGTTCACGGCTATGGCTACACCTTC.

The rearrangement joins TRBV28 to TRBJ2-7; D gene ambiguous. This CDR3 has 13 amino acids. V lost 4 bases and J lost 3, with 10 bases in between. In germline, CDR1 is MDHEN, CDR2 SYDVKM. For the CDR3, the DNA is TGTGCCAGCAGTTCGCCAGGAAACTACGAGCAGTACTTC. Amino acid sequence: CASSSPGNYEQYF.

The chain uses TRBV27 and TRBJ1-2; TRBD1 is a possible D gene (5 bases). Germline assignment: CDR1 MNHEY and CDR2 SMNVEV (reference sequence). The CDR3 totals 14 residues. V dropped 5 bases and J dropped 9 bases, with 19 bases sitting between them. CDR3 sequence: CASSGTWGASSYTF. For the CDR3, the DNA is TGTGCCAGCAGTGGCACGTGGGGCGCGAGTAGCTACACCTTC.

This clone is a singleton in its sample. This chain links TRBV6-6 with TRBJ2-1, with D maybe TRBD2 (5 bases). Trimming shortened V by 0 bases and J by 9 bases, and 9 bases separated the two germline ends. The CDR3 consists of 13 residues. The germline V gene has CDR1 MNHNY and CDR2 SVGAGI (reference sequence). CDR3 sequence: CASSYSGSGEQFF. In DNA form, the CDR3 reads TGTGCCAGCAGTTACTCTGGGAGCGGTGAGCAGTTCTTC.

This clone was seen only once. V is TRBV4-2 and J is TRBJ2-7; 11 nucleotides line up with TRBD2. The CDR3 runs to 21 residues. Trimming took 2 bases from V and 6 from J; bases not matched to a gene: 24. Looked up from germline, CDR1 is LGHNA and CDR2 is YNFKEQ. CDR3 sequence (DNA): TGTGCCAGCAGCCAACAGGGTTTACAAGGATTAATTAGCGGGAGGGCCACCGAGCAGTACTTC. Translating gives CASSQQGLQGLISGRATEQYF.

This clone was seen only once. This chain uses TRBV6-1 with TRBJ2-1; 7 nucleotides agree with TRBD2. The CDR3 totals 13 residues. CDR1 and CDR2 from the germline V gene are MNHNS and SASEGT. V lost 10 bases, J lost 6 bases, and 9 bases stayed unmatched. In DNA form, the CDR3 reads TGTGCCACCCGGAGCGGGACGGTCAATGAGCAGTTCTTC. This translates into CATRSGTVNEQFF.

The rearrangement links TRBV4-3 to TRBJ2-6, with a tentative D call TRBD2 (5 bases). This CDR3 is 18 amino acids long. Looked up from germline, CDR1 is LGHNA and CDR2 is YSLEER. Trimming took 1 base from V and 0 from J, leaving 13 bases between them. The CDR3 protein is CASSQGSGLNSGANVLTF. CDR3 DNA sequence: TGCGCCAGCAGCCAAGGTTCAGGACTCAACTCTGGGGCCAACGTCCTGACTTTC.

The gene calls are TRBV27 and TRBJ2-7, with TRBD1 identical over 10 bases. This CDR3 has 18 residues. Trimming took 3 bases from V and 3 from J; bases not matched to a gene: 14. CDR1 MNHEY and CDR2 SMNVEV come from the germline V gene (reference sequence). The CDR3 DNA follows: TGTGCCAGCAGTTTCTCGGGCCACCCCGGACAGGGGGTCTACGAGCAGTACTTC. This encodes CASSFSGHPGQGVYEQYF.

The rearrangement joins TRBV18 to TRBJ2-5; 10 bases are a match to TRBD2. The junction had 1 base not matched to a gene; V was cut back by 4 bases and J by 5 bases. This CDR3 is 13 amino acids long. From germline, CDR1 is KGHSH and CDR2 LQKENI. The CDR3 is CASSQREGETQYF. The CDR3 nucleotides are TGTGCCAGCTCACAGCGGGAGGGGGAGACCCAGTACTTC. Full variable domain (outside the CDR3, taken from reference TRBV18 and TRBJ2-5): NAGVMQNPRHLVRRRGQEARLRCSPMKGHSHVYWYRQLPEEGLKFMVYLQKENIIDESGMPKERFSAEFPKEGPSILRIQQVVRGDSAAYFCASSQREGETQYFGPGTRLLVL.

The chain recombines TRBV4-3 with TRBJ2-1; TRBD1 matches at 8 bases. CDR3 length: 14 amino acids. Germline loops: CDR1 LGHNA, CDR2 YSLEER. V lost 3 bases to trimming and J lost 8 bases; unmatched junction nucleotides: 6. The CDR3 reads CASSHLSGGDEQFF. The CDR3 DNA follows: TGCGCCAGCAGCCATTTGTCAGGGGGCGATGAGCAGTTCTTC.